The 23 T cell receptor beta chains listed next were all sequenced from one sample in a study of blood T cell repertoires in COVID-19. Measured with immunoSEQ multiplex PCR; TCRdb has only the in-frame clones, and not every one. The data contain over 75,000 clones, roughly 90% of them singletons. Sequencing was done on a sample of peripheral blood. These receptor sequences come from a man aged 55 to 70 with acute or convalescent COVID-19.

V and J are TRBV30 and TRBJ2-2; tentatively, D is TRBD2 (5 bases). The CDR3 loop spans 11 amino acids. V lost 8 bases to trimming and J lost 6 bases, with 10 bases between them. Germline V gene sequence: CDR1 GTSNPN, CDR2 SVGIG (reference sequence). CDR3 residues: CAGPGAGELFF. The CDR3 DNA follows: TGTGCCGGCCCCGGGGCCGGGGAGCTGTTTTTT.

The chain employs TRBV4-2 and TRBJ2-6, with unresolved D. Between the trimmed V and J ends, which lost 1 base and 2 bases, there was a span of 6 bases. The germline gives CDR1 LGHNA, CDR2 YNFKEQ. The CDR3 totals 15 residues. In nucleotides, the CDR3 is TGTGCCAGCAGCCAAGCCAGTACTGGGGCCAACGTCCTGACTTTC. Translation gives CASSQASTGANVLTF.

The rearrangement joins TRBV14 to TRBJ2-2; 8 nucleotides match TRBD2. V shed 3 bases and J 10 bases; nucleotides not matched to a gene: 10. This CDR3 region has 15 residues. CDR1 is SGHDN and CDR2 is FVKESK in the germline V gene. Here the CDR3 DNA reads TGTGCCAGCAGCCACCAGTCAGCGGGAGAGGAGGAGCTGTTTTTT. Protein: CASSHQSAGEEELFF.

A few counts support this clone. The chain couples TRBV2 to TRBJ1-1; TRBD1 aligns across 11 bases. This CDR3 is 17 amino acids long. Trimming removed 2 bases from V and 7 bases from J; junction bases left unmatched: 12. The germline CDR1 and CDR2 sequences are SNHLY and FYNNEI. The CDR3 region has the DNA TGTGCCAGCAGTGAACTGTGGACAGGGGGCACGGGGGGTGAAGCTTTCTTT. This translates into CASSELWTGGTGGEAFF.

This clone was detected once. The chain couples TRBV13 to TRBJ2-2; D is perhaps TRBD2 (6 bases). Germline assignment: CDR1 PRHDT and CDR2 FYEKMQ (reference sequence). The length of the CDR3 is 19 residues. V was clipped by 4 bases and J by 3 bases, with 24 bases between them. The CDR3 region is CASSSADRISGRYTGELFF. CDR3 in DNA: TGTGCCAGCAGCTCCGCAGACAGAATTAGCGGTCGGTACACCGGGGAGCTGTTTTTT.

The chain's CDR3 is CASSLGTGVDTEAFF. Here the CDR3 DNA reads TGTGCCAGCAGCCTAGGGACAGGGGTTGACACTGAAGCTTTCTTT. The chain carries TRBV11-3 and TRBJ1-1; 10 bases match TRBD1. Germline-derived CDR1 and CDR2 are SGHNT and YENEEA. The CDR3 is made up of 15 amino acids. Trimming removed 5 bases from V and 3 bases from J; junction bases left unmatched: 6.

Remarks on this clone: Other DNA sequences of this sample code for an identical CDR3. The gene calls are TRBV11-2 and TRBJ1-2, with 8 bases matching TRBD1. The J segment lost 5 bases and the V segment lost 5 bases, leaving 7 bases of the junction unmatched. CDR1 is SGHAT, CDR2 FQNNGV, per germline. This CDR3 is 14 amino acids long. Written as DNA, the CDR3 is TGTGCCAGCAGCCGAGGGACAGGAGGGTATGGCTACACCTTC. Translating gives CASSRGTGGYGYTF.

The rearrangement joins TRBV28 to TRBJ1-2; 12 nucleotides align to TRBD1. The CDR3 loop spans 15 amino acids. Unmatched junction bases numbered 6, after V lost 6 bases and J lost 4 bases. Germline CDR1 reads MDHEN; CDR2 reads SYDVKM. As DNA, the CDR3 is TGTGCCAGCAGGGGACAGGGGGCCCCCTTCTATGGCTACACCTTC. It codes for CASRGQGAPFYGYTF.

V is TRBV9 and J is TRBJ1-4, with D tentatively TRBD1 (5 bases). V was cut by 6 bases and J by 6 bases, with 18 bases left in between. The CDR3 extends over 15 amino acids. Per germline, CDR1 SGDLS and CDR2 YYNGEE. CDR3 sequence (DNA): TGTGCCAGCAACCAAGGCGGCAGGGTGTATGAAAAACTGTTTTTT. Translating gives CASNQGGRVYEKLFF.

V is TRBV10-2 and J is TRBJ1-5, with D possibly being TRBD1 (5 bases). The length of the CDR3 is 14 residues. V was pared by 6 bases and J by 10 bases, with 19 bases between. The germline gives CDR1 WSHSY, CDR2 SAAADI. CDR3 sequence reads: CASRSTEDDDPQHF. The CDR3 coding sequence is TGCGCCAGCAGGTCGACAGAGGACGATGACCCCCAGCATTTT.

V and J are TRBV20-1 and TRBJ2-1, with TRBD2 matching over 11 bases. From germline, CDR1 is DFQATT and CDR2 SNEGSKA (reference sequence). V was pared by 3 bases and J by 4 bases, with 2 bases of the junction left unmatched. The CDR3 loop spans 14 amino acids. As DNA, the CDR3 is TGCAGTGCTAGTCTAGCGGGAGGTTACAATGAGCAGTTCTTC. Its protein is CSASLAGGYNEQFF.

V usage is TRBV19 and J usage is TRBJ1-5; TRBD1 might be the D (5 bases). The CDR3 runs to 14 residues. CDR1 is LNHDA, CDR2 SQIVND, per germline (reference sequence). Trimming stripped 6 bases from V and 4 bases from J, with 13 bases between. The CDR3 spells CASRTMGTNQPQHF. For the CDR3, the DNA is TGTGCCAGTAGGACTATGGGGACTAATCAGCCCCAGCATTTT.

The chain links TRBV2 to TRBJ2-3; TRBD2 matches 12 bases. V was clipped by 4 bases and J by 4 bases; unmatched bases: 15. This CDR3 is built from 19 residues. Looked up from germline, CDR1 is SNHLY and CDR2 is FYNNEI. CDR3 DNA: TGTGCCAGCAGTGGGAACAGGGGACCTTCTAGCGGGAGGGCAGATACGCAGTATTTT. This encodes CASSGNRGPSSGRADTQYF.

The chain is built from TRBV9 and TRBJ2-5; D call uncertain. CDR3 length: 13 residues. V lost 2 bases and J lost 7, with 12 bases in between. From germline, CDR1 is SGDLS and CDR2 YYNGEE. The CDR3 sequence: CASSVLSGSTQYF. CDR3 in DNA: TGTGCCAGCAGCGTTCTGTCCGGGTCGACCCAGTACTTC. Full variable domain (remainder filled in from reference TRBV9 and TRBJ2-5): DSGVTQTPKHLITATGQRVTLRCSPRSGDLSVYWYQQSLDQGLQFLIQYYNGEERAKGNILERFSAQQFPDLHSELNLSSLELGDSALYFCASSVLSGSTQYFGPGTRLLVL.

The chain couples TRBV4-2 to TRBJ1-1, with TRBD1 matching over 9 bases. CDR1 is LGHNA, CDR2 YNFKEQ, per germline. V was pared by 4 bases and J by 0 bases, with 9 bases of the junction left unmatched. The CDR3 is made up of 17 amino acids. The CDR3 sequence is CASSPRGTGSLNTEAFF. CDR3 nucleotides: TGTGCCAGCAGCCCGCGGGGGACAGGGTCACTGAACACTGAAGCTTTCTTT.

This chain joins TRBV3-1 (or the pseudogene TRBV3-2) and TRBJ2-7; 9 bases align to TRBD1. CDR3 size: 16 residues. J was trimmed by 5 bases and V by 3 bases; bases with no gene match: 11. Germline V gene sequence: CDR1 LGHDT, CDR2 YNNKEL (reference sequence). The CDR3 spells CASSQDLGTGIDEQYF. Here the CDR3 DNA reads TGTGCCAGCAGCCAGGACCTAGGGACAGGGATCGACGAGCAGTACTTC.

Here the CDR3 DNA reads TGTGCCAGCAGTCCCCGGACCGGGACAGCGAACACCGGGGAGCTGTTTTTT. The encoded protein is CASSPRTGTANTGELFF. This chain uses TRBV6-6 with TRBJ2-2; 7 bases align to TRBD1. CDR1 is MNHNY, CDR2 SVGAGI, per germline (reference sequence). This CDR3 region has 17 residues. V lost 5 bases to trimming and J lost 0 bases; unmatched junction nucleotides: 9.

The J gene is TRBJ2-7, the V gene TRBV6-6, with 11 nucleotides matching TRBD2. The length of the CDR3 is 16 residues. With 7 bases clipped from V and 7 bases from J, the junction kept 15 bases outside the gene matches. From germline, CDR1 is MNHNY and CDR2 SVGAGI (reference sequence). The CDR3 sequence is CASIRTGTSGLGEQYF. CDR3 nucleotide sequence: TGTGCCAGCATCCGAACCGGGACTAGCGGTTTGGGAGAGCAGTACTTC.

The rearrangement links TRBV5-1 to TRBJ2-1; weak D call: TRBD2 (6 bases). The germline V gene has CDR1 SGHRS and CDR2 YFSETQ. Trimming pared 7 bases from V and 2 bases from J, leaving 16 bases between. CDR3 length: 15 residues. CDR3 loop: CASGEEGSTYNEQFF. The CDR3 nucleotides read TGCGCCAGCGGGGAGGAGGGCTCTACCTACAATGAGCAGTTCTTC.

Details on this clone: The limits of the CDR3 on the DNA are not certain, so only TCRdb's listed CDR3 is given. This chain uses TRBV24-1 with TRBJ2-4; TRBD1, the D gene given by the table, was not confirmed from the DNA. The CDR3 numbers 13 amino acids, ends counted. CDR1 and CDR2 (germline): KGHDR, SFDVKD. The CDR3 here is CATSVPGVDIQYF.

This rearrangement joins TRBV9 to TRBJ1-4, with D maybe TRBD1 (5 bases). The length of the CDR3 is 14 residues. Germline V gene data show CDR1 as SGDLS and CDR2 as YYNGEE. The V gene lost 5 bases and the J gene lost 8 bases, with 16 bases spanning the gap. CDR3 sequence reads: CASSATGGGEKLFF. For the CDR3, the DNA is TGTGCCAGCAGTGCTACAGGCGGGGGGGAAAAACTGTTTTTT.

This chain joins TRBV7-8 and TRBJ2-1, with 8 bases identical to TRBD2. Germline V lookup: CDR1 SGHVS, CDR2 FQNEAQ. The junction had 7 bases not matched to a gene; V was cut back by 1 base and J by 8 bases. The CDR3 extends over 15 amino acids. The CDR3, as DNA: TGTGCCAGCAGCTTAGAAGCGGGAGTGGGGTATGAGCAGTTCTTC. This codes for CASSLEAGVGYEQFF.

V gene TRBV7-2 combines with J gene TRBJ2-3, with D perhaps matching TRBD1 (6 bases). Between the trimmed V and J ends, which lost 0 bases and 2 bases, there was a span of 15 bases. The CDR3 spans 17 residues. Germline values: CDR1 SGHTA, CDR2 FQGNSA. The CDR3, as DNA: TGTGCCAGCAGCTTAGCCCGGGCAGGGGTCAACACAGATACGCAGTATTTT. Its translation is CASSLARAGVNTDTQYF.